The 26 T cell receptor beta chains listed next were all sequenced from one sample in a study of blood T cell repertoires in COVID-19. Data came from immunoSEQ multiplex PCR; TCRdb stores just in-frame clones and leaves some out. The table records 40,000 to 60,000 clones, roughly 84% of them present only once. Specimen: peripheral blood. Source of these receptors: a human donor in a cohort sampled during active COVID-19.

This clone was detected once. This chain connects TRBV11-2 to TRBJ2-7; 9 bases fit TRBD2. V dropped 0 bases and J dropped 12; count of bases not matched to a gene: 9. The CDR3 runs 14 residues. CDR1 and CDR2 (germline): SGHAT, FQNNGV. CDR3 DNA sequence: TGTGCCAGCAGCTTAGAGCGACTAGCGGAGTTTCCGTACTTC. As protein: CASSLERLAEFPYF.

This clone appeared a single time. The J gene is TRBJ1-2, the V gene TRBV2, with no clear D. Trimming stripped 5 bases from V and 1 base from J, with 14 bases between. There are 15 residues in the CDR3. The germline gives CDR1 SNHLY, CDR2 FYNNEI. The CDR3 DNA sequence: TGTGCCAGCAGTATCCAGCCGGGAAATAACTATGGCTACACCTTC. Its protein product is CASSIQPGNNYGYTF.

The chain employs TRBV4-3 and TRBJ2-3; 8 bases are shared with TRBD1. J gave up 3 bases and V 1 base, and 3 bases lay outside the gene matches. CDR1 is LGHNA and CDR2 is YSLEER in the germline V gene. This CDR3 is built from 15 residues. In nucleotides, the CDR3 is TGCGCCAGCAGCCAAGGGACAGGGTGGACAGATACGCAGTATTTT. Amino acid sequence: CASSQGTGWTDTQYF.

The chain recombines TRBV5-5 with TRBJ1-2, with a possible D match to TRBD1 (6 bases). CDR1 is SGHKS, CDR2 YYEKEE, per germline (reference sequence). The CDR3 length is 15 residues. V lost 6 bases and J 0 bases, leaving 15 bases between the germline ends. The CDR3 DNA is TGTGCCAGCATCTCCCGCGGGGGGCCTAACTATGGCTACACCTTC. Translated, it gives CASISRGGPNYGYTF.

This chain uses TRBV19 with TRBJ1-2, with a weak D call TRBD1 (5 bases). Germline V gene data show CDR1 as LNHDA and CDR2 as SQIVND (reference sequence). V dropped 5 bases and J dropped 6 bases, with 19 bases sitting between them. The CDR3 contains 15 residues. The DNA of the CDR3 is TGTGCCAGTAGTCTCCTCGGGGGGGGTCGAGATGGCTACACCTTC. This sequence encodes CASSLLGGGRDGYTF.

CDR3 bases: TGCGCCAGCAGCCAAGAACCCGGGACAGGGACCTACGAGCAGTACTTC. Residues: CASSQEPGTGTYEQYF. V usage is TRBV4-1 and J usage is TRBJ2-7, with 9 bases that match TRBD1. CDR3 length: 16 residues. The germline V gene has CDR1 MGHRA and CDR2 YSYEKL. V dropped 0 bases and J dropped 2; count of bases not matched to a gene: 5.

The sample holds a few counts of this clone. The chain has TRBV5-1 and TRBJ2-1; 14 bases are shared with TRBD2. With 0 bases clipped from V and 9 bases from J, the junction kept 8 bases outside the gene matches. Germline V CDR1 and CDR2: SGHRS, YFSETQ. The CDR3 consists of 17 residues. The CDR3 is CASSLAPGLAGDGEQFF. The CDR3 coding sequence is TGCGCCAGCAGCTTGGCCCCGGGACTAGCGGGAGACGGTGAGCAGTTCTTC.

The chain couples TRBV7-8 to TRBJ1-6; TRBD1 is a possible D gene (5 bases). The CDR3 totals 15 residues. The germline gives CDR1 SGHVS, CDR2 FQNEAQ. The ends were cut back, 1 base at V and 9 bases at J, with 13 bases in the middle. The CDR3 bases are TGTGCCAGCAGCTTAGGGTCGGTAGGGGTTTCACCCCTCCACTTT. This sequence encodes CASSLGSVGVSPLHF.

CDR3 nucleotide sequence: TGTGCCAGTAGGACTGTTGCCTATGGCTACACCTTC. Protein product: CASRTVAYGYTF. The chain has TRBV19 and TRBJ1-2; D uncertain. The CDR3 runs 12 residues. Deletions cut 6 bases from V and 4 bases from J, with 9 bases between. Germline loops: CDR1 LNHDA, CDR2 SQIVND (reference sequence).

The chain joins TRBV28 to TRBJ1-3; no definite D call. Germline CDR1 is MDHEN and CDR2 is SYDVKM. Trimming left V 4 bases short and J 0 bases short, with 13 bases between. CDR3 size: 16 residues. CDR3 coding DNA: TGTGCCAGCAGTTCCCCTCGAGTAAACTCTGGAAACACCATATATTTT. Protein product: CASSSPRVNSGNTIYF.

The J gene is TRBJ2-7, the V gene TRBV27, with 9 bases that match TRBD1. The CDR3 covers 15 residues. The J segment lost 4 bases and the V segment lost 5 bases, leaving 9 bases of the junction unmatched. Germline CDR1 MNHEY, CDR2 SMNVEV (reference sequence). The CDR3 here is CASSRRPGQGYEQYF. The CDR3 nucleotides read TGTGCCAGCAGTCGTCGACCGGGACAGGGATACGAGCAGTACTTC.

This clone was detected only once. The chain recombines TRBV6-1 with TRBJ1-2; no firm D call. This CDR3 is 14 amino acids long. Germline V gene sequence: CDR1 MNHNS, CDR2 SASEGT. V was trimmed by 0 bases and J by 8 bases, leaving 13 bases between them. CDR3 amino acids: CASSEALAGRGYTF. CDR3 nucleotides: TGTGCCAGCAGTGAAGCGCTTGCAGGTCGAGGCTACACCTTC.

This chain uses TRBV7-6 with TRBJ2-1; 7 bases map to TRBD2. The CDR3 covers 13 residues. CDR1 and CDR2 from the germline V gene are SGHVS and FNYEAQ. Trimming removed 5 bases from V and 13 bases from J; junction bases left unmatched: 11. In DNA form, the CDR3 reads TGTGCCAGCAGCCAGCGGGACCATCTAACTCAGTTCTTC. Protein sequence: CASSQRDHLTQFF.

With respect to this clone: The same CDR3 is also encoded by other DNA sequences in this sample. The chain recombines TRBV19 with TRBJ1-3, with D unclear. The CDR3 covers 14 residues. Germline CDR1 and CDR2: LNHDA and SQIVND (reference sequence). The V and J ends lost 2 bases and 1 base respectively, with 6 bases between them. The CDR3 protein is CASSIRGSGNTIYF. DNA for the CDR3: TGTGCCAGTAGTATACGAGGTTCTGGAAACACCATATATTTT.

The CDR3 DNA reads as TGTGCCAGCTCCCTGGACACCTACTATGGCTACACCTTC. Amino acids: CASSLDTYYGYTF. The rearrangement joins TRBV18 to TRBJ1-2; D may be TRBD1 (5 bases). Looked up from germline, CDR1 is KGHSH and CDR2 is LQKENI. The CDR3 extends over 13 amino acids. The V and J ends lost 6 bases and 3 bases respectively, with 11 bases between them.

The V gene is TRBV27, the J gene TRBJ1-6; 10 nucleotides match TRBD1. CDR1 MNHEY and CDR2 SMNVEV come from the germline V gene (reference sequence). V lost 6 bases and J lost 7; bases outside the gene matches: 6. The CDR3 runs to 15 residues. Here the CDR3 DNA reads TGTGCCAGCAGCCCGACAGGGGGCTGGAATTCACCCCTCCACTTT. It specifies CASSPTGGWNSPLHF.

V usage is TRBV15 and J usage is TRBJ1-2; D perhaps matches TRBD1 (6 bases). V was clipped by 0 bases and J by 3 bases, with 14 bases between them. Germline V gene sequence: CDR1 LNHNV, CDR2 YYDKDF (reference sequence). This CDR3 comprises 16 residues. The CDR3 bases are TGTGCCACCAGCAGAGATTTGGTTGAGGGGGACTATGGCTACACCTTC. Translated, it gives CATSRDLVEGDYGYTF.

This chain connects TRBV11-2 to TRBJ1-4; 9 nucleotides align to TRBD1. The germline gives CDR1 SGHAT, CDR2 FQNNGV. Germline trimming cut 5 bases from V and 5 bases from J; bases unmatched to any gene: 6. This CDR3 has 15 residues. CDR3 nucleotide sequence: TGTGCCAGCAGCCCGTCGACAGGGGGGAATGAAAAACTGTTTTTT. As protein: CASSPSTGGNEKLFF.

The chain has TRBV11-1 and TRBJ1-1; 7 bases match TRBD1. The J segment lost 3 bases and the V segment lost 3 bases, leaving 4 bases of the junction unmatched. Germline V gene lookup returns CDR1 SGHAT and CDR2 FQDESV (reference sequence). This CDR3 contains 14 residues. DNA of the CDR3: TGTGCCAGCAGCTTCGACAGGGAATACACTGAAGCTTTCTTT. This codes for CASSFDREYTEAFF.

This sequence joins TRBV14 and TRBJ2-7; weak D call: TRBD1 (6 bases). V was cut by 4 bases and J by 4 bases, with 14 bases left in between. The CDR3 runs 14 residues. Germline CDR1 is SGHDN and CDR2 is FVKESK. The CDR3 DNA is TGTGCCAGCAGCCCTCCGGACAGTGGGTACGAGCAGTACTTC. Protein: CASSPPDSGYEQYF.

V usage is TRBV5-1 and J usage is TRBJ2-3; 15 bases agree with TRBD2. CDR1 SGHRS and CDR2 YFSETQ come from the germline V gene. Germline trimming cut 4 bases from V and 6 bases from J; bases unmatched to any gene: 6. The CDR3 is 16 residues long. CDR3 coding DNA: TGCGCCAGCAGCCCCGGACTAGCGGGAGGGGGGGATACGCAGTATTTT. Translation gives CASSPGLAGGGDTQYF.

V and J are TRBV30 and TRBJ2-7; TRBD2 matches at 9 bases. Germline loops: CDR1 GTSNPN, CDR2 SVGIG (reference sequence). This CDR3 is 13 amino acids long. Losses at the gene ends were 2 bases for V and 6 bases for J; bases not matched to a gene: 5. This chain's CDR3 is CAWSIGTSSEQYF. As DNA, the CDR3 is TGTGCCTGGAGTATCGGGACTAGCTCCGAGCAGTACTTC. Combining the CDR3 with reference TRBV30 and TRBJ2-7 gives the whole variable domain SQTIHQWPATLVQPVGSPLSLECTVEGTSNPNLYWYRQAAGRGLQLLFYSVGIGQISSEVPQNLSASRPQDRQFILSSKKLLLSDSGFYLCAWSIGTSSEQYFGPGTRLTVT.

This clone was detected only a few times. The chain uses TRBV29-1 and TRBJ1-3; 8 bases are a match to TRBD1. The CDR3 is 14 residues long. J lost 2 bases, V lost 7 bases, and 7 bases had no gene match. Per germline, CDR1 SQVTM and CDR2 ANQGSEA. As DNA, the CDR3 is TGCAGCGCTGCCCCGGACAGGGCTGGAAACACCATATATTTT. As protein: CSAAPDRAGNTIYF.

J is TRBJ2-5 and V is TRBV5-1; 8 bases agree with TRBD1. The CDR3 spans 14 residues. From germline, CDR1 is SGHRS and CDR2 YFSETQ. V lost 3 bases, J lost 5 bases, and 6 bases stayed unmatched. The CDR3 bases are TGCGCCAGCAGCTCTCTCAGGGGGCAGGAGACCCAGTACTTC. This encodes CASSSLRGQETQYF.

This chain connects TRBV5-1 to TRBJ2-5, with 12 bases fitting TRBD2. The CDR3 loop spans 17 amino acids. CDR1 SGHRS and CDR2 YFSETQ come from the germline V gene. Unmatched junction bases numbered 8, after V lost 0 bases and J lost 5 bases. The CDR3 sequence: CASSLGLAGGPGETQYF. The DNA for the CDR3 is TGCGCCAGCAGCTTGGGGCTAGCGGGAGGGCCCGGGGAGACCCAGTACTTC.

The chain joins TRBV27 to TRBJ1-2; no reliable D call. Germline CDR1 and CDR2: MNHEY and SMNVEV (reference sequence). Trimming removed 5 bases at V and 2 bases at J, with 9 bases between. The CDR3 covers 13 residues. The CDR3 is CASSRGRNYGYTF. The CDR3 DNA follows: TGTGCCAGCAGTCGTGGCAGAAACTATGGCTACACCTTC.